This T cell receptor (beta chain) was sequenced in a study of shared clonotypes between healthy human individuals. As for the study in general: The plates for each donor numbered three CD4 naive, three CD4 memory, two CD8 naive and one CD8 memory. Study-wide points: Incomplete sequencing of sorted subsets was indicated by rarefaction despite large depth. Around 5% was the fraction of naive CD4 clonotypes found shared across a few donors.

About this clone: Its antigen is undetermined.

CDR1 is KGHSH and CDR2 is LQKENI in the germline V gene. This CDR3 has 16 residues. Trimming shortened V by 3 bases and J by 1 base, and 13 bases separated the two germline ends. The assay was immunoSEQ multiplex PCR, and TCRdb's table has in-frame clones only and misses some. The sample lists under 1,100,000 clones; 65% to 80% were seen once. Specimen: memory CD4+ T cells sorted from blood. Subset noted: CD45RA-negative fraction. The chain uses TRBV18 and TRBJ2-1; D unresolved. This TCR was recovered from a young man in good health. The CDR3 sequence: CASSPLPLGSYNEQFF. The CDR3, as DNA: TGTGCCAGCTCACCCCTCCCTTTAGGGTCCTACAATGAGCAGTTCTTC.